The rows below give T cell receptor beta chains drawn from one sample of a study of cytomegalovirus exposure and HLA in healthy donors. Some clones are missing from TCRdb's copy, which holds only in-frame ones; the method was immunoSEQ multiplex PCR. The sample lists approximately 170,000 clones; roughly 80% were seen once. Specimen: PBMCs. The source is a woman in her forties or fifties in good health and CMV-seropositive. The CDR3 runs from the conserved cysteine through the conserved F or W. The D gene is left open where the match is weak. Clone sizes are given selectively: once, few, many, or a class where the clone is expanded.

cdr3_nt: TGCGCCAGCAGCTTGGCGCAGGGTGTAGAGAATGAGCAGTTCTTC
cdr3_aa: CASSLAQGVENEQFF
d_call: NA
clone_size: NA
j_call: TRBJ2-1
v_call: TRBV5-1

cdr3_nt: TGTGCCAGTAGTCCTACAGGGGTTGGCAATCAGCCCCAGCATTTT
cdr3_aa: CASSPTGVGNQPQHF
d_call: TRBD1
clone_size: few
j_call: TRBJ1-5
v_call: TRBV19

cdr3_nt: TGTGCCAGCAGCGTGGACACGGGTTCACCCCTCCACTTT
cdr3_aa: CASSVDTGSPLHF
d_call: NA
clone_size: once
j_call: TRBJ1-6
v_call: TRBV9

cdr3_nt: TGTGCCAGTAGTATAACAGGGGGCGCGGGGCAGCCCCAGCATTTT
cdr3_aa: CASSITGGAGQPQHF
d_call: TRBD1
clone_size: NA
j_call: TRBJ1-5
v_call: TRBV19

cdr3_nt: TGTGCCTGGACCAGAGGCCCAGATTCACCCCTCCACTTT
cdr3_aa: CAWTRGPDSPLHF
d_call: NA
clone_size: NA
j_call: TRBJ1-6
v_call: TRBV30

cdr3_nt: TGTGCCAGCAGTTACTCGTGGGGGGACAGGACCGGGGAGCTGTTTTTT
cdr3_aa: CASSYSWGDRTGELFF
d_call: TRBD1
clone_size: NA
j_call: TRBJ2-2
v_call: TRBV6-5

cdr3_nt: TGTGCCAGCAGCCCGGGACTAGCGGTCACAGATACGCAGTATTTT
cdr3_aa: CASSPGLAVTDTQYF
d_call: TRBD2
clone_size: NA
j_call: TRBJ2-3
v_call: TRBV11-3

cdr3_nt: TGTGCCAGCAGTATACAGGGGAACACTGAAGCTTTCTTT
cdr3_aa: CASSIQGNTEAFF
d_call: NA
clone_size: NA
j_call: TRBJ1-1
v_call: TRBV27

cdr3_nt: TGTGCCAGCTCCCAATACAGGGAAGGAGTGGGAGAGCAGTACTTC
cdr3_aa: CASSQYREGVGEQYF
d_call: NA
clone_size: NA
j_call: TRBJ2-7
v_call: TRBV18

cdr3_nt: TGTGCCAGCAGTTTTGTGGCTAGCGGGAGTAGTAGGAATGAGCAGTTCTTC
cdr3_aa: CASSFVASGSSRNEQFF
d_call: TRBD2
clone_size: NA
j_call: TRBJ2-1
v_call: TRBV27

cdr3_nt: TGCGCCAGCAGCCCACCGGGACAGGTGACCTACGAGCAGTACTTC
cdr3_aa: CASSPPGQVTYEQYF
d_call: TRBD1
clone_size: NA
j_call: TRBJ2-7
v_call: TRBV4-1

cdr3_nt: TGTGCCAGCAGCTTGCGGACTAGCGGGCACGAGCAGTACTTC
cdr3_aa: CASSLRTSGHEQYF
d_call: TRBD2
clone_size: NA
j_call: TRBJ2-7
v_call: TRBV11-1

cdr3_nt: TGTGCCAGCAAAGCTGACAGGAAAGAGACCCAGTACTTC
cdr3_aa: CASKADRKETQYF
d_call: NA
clone_size: few
j_call: TRBJ2-5
v_call: TRBV9

cdr3_nt: TGTGCCAGCAGTTATATAGCGTCGGCAACTAATGAAAAACTGTTTTTT
cdr3_aa: CASSYIASATNEKLFF
d_call: NA
clone_size: few
j_call: TRBJ1-4
v_call: TRBV6-5

cdr3_nt: TGTGCCACCAGCAGAGAGAGGACTAGCGGGAGCAACAATGAGCAGTTCTTC
cdr3_aa: CATSRERTSGSNNEQFF
d_call: TRBD2
clone_size: NA
j_call: TRBJ2-1
v_call: TRBV15

cdr3_nt: TGCGCCATCCCACTAGACGACAATGAGCAGTTCTTC
cdr3_aa: CAIPLDDNEQFF
d_call: NA
clone_size: NA
j_call: TRBJ2-1
v_call: TRBV10-1